These T cell receptor beta chains were read from a single sample in a study of shared clonotypes between healthy human individuals. Repertoires were generated with immunoSEQ multiplex PCR, while TCRdb's copy carries only in-frame clones and drops some. This table holds 110,000 or so clones, under 70% found once. Sequenced material: memory CD8+ T cells sorted from blood. Source of these receptors: a woman aged 25 to 45 in good health. CDR3s include the opening cysteine and the closing phenylalanine or tryptophan. The order of the fields is D gene, clone size, V gene, J gene, CDR3 protein, CDR3 DNA. D genes are given only for firm matches. Expanded clones get a size class; other rows say once, few or many, or leave the size out.

-	-	TRBV5-5	TRBJ1-1	CASSMDGNTEAFF	TGTGCCAGCAGCATGGACGGGAACACTGAAGCTTTCTTT
-	-	TRBV19	TRBJ1-2	CASSIWGLSYGYTF	TGTGCCAGTAGTATCTGGGGTCTCAGCTATGGCTACACCTTC
-	-	TRBV18	TRBJ2-7	CASSGARDTYEQYF	TGTGCCAGCTCAGGAGCCCGGGACACCTACGAGCAGTACTTC
-	-	TRBV5-1	TRBJ1-1	CASSSRRGKNTEAFF	TGCGCCAGCAGCTCCCGGAGGGGCAAGAACACTGAAGCTTTCTTT
-	-	TRBV10-2	TRBJ2-7	CASRDRPSYEQYF	TGCGCCAGCAGGGACCGCCCCTCCTACGAGCAGTACTTC
-	-	TRBV14	TRBJ2-7	CASSLRTGVYEQYF	TGTGCCAGCAGCCTAAGAACGGGGGTCTACGAGCAGTACTTC
-	-	TRBV7-2	TRBJ2-5	CASSFGGSQETQYF	TGTGCCAGCAGCTTCGGGGGTTCCCAAGAGACCCAGTACTTC
TRBD2	-	TRBV2	TRBJ2-1	CASSPLAGGSYNEQFF	TGTGCCAGCAGTCCGTTAGCGGGAGGCTCGTACAATGAGCAGTTCTTC
TRBD1	-	TRBV29-1	TRBJ2-7	CSVVAPQGVQYF	TGCAGCGTTGTAGCCCCGCAGGGGGTGCAGTACTTC
TRBD1	-	TRBV28	TRBJ2-7	CASRPPTGDEQYF	TGTGCCAGCAGACCACCGACAGGGGACGAGCAGTACTTC
-	once	TRBV19	TRBJ1-5	CASSEGGGNQPQHF	TGTGCCAGCAGTGAGGGGGGCGGCAATCAGCCCCAGCATTTT
-	-	TRBV19	TRBJ1-2	CASSIYAGHSSGYTF	TGTGCCAGTAGTATTTACGCCGGGCACTCTTCTGGCTACACCTTC
-	many	TRBV21-1	TRBJ2-7	CASSKCGTGSYEQYF	TGTGCCAGCAGCAAATGTGGGACAGGGTCCTACGAGCAGTACTTC
TRBD2	-	TRBV15	TRBJ2-7	CATSRVPAGGADEQYF	TGTGCCACCAGCAGAGTTCCAGCGGGAGGTGCAGACGAGCAGTACTTC
TRBD1	-	TRBV10-2	TRBJ2-7	CASTPDRVLEQYF	TGCGCCAGCACCCCGGACAGGGTACTCGAGCAGTACTTC
-	-	TRBV28	TRBJ1-1	CASSSEDWGTNTEAFF	TGTGCCAGCAGTTCGGAGGACTGGGGAACGAACACTGAAGCTTTCTTT
TRBD2	-	TRBV5-4	TRBJ2-1	CASSLLAGLSYNEQFF	TGTGCCAGCAGCTTATTAGCGGGGCTTTCCTACAATGAGCAGTTCTTC
TRBD2	-	TRBV28	TRBJ2-2	CASSLTSGWGELFF	TGTGCCAGCAGTCTGACTAGCGGTTGGGGGGAGCTGTTTTTT
TRBD1	-	TRBV5-5	TRBJ2-7	CASSLYGTGPYEQYF	TGTGCCAGCAGCCTCTACGGGACAGGGCCTTACGAGCAGTACTTC
-	few	TRBV14	TRBJ2-5	CASSQEWTAKETQYF	TGTGCCAGCAGCCAAGAATGGACAGCGAAAGAGACCCAGTACTTC
-	-	TRBV27	TRBJ2-2	CASISGGVGTGELFF	TGTGCCAGCATCTCCGGAGGCGTGGGCACCGGGGAGCTGTTTTTT
-	-	TRBV27	TRBJ1-2	CASSPTYPITGANYGYTF	TGTGCCAGCAGTCCCACGTACCCCATCACGGGAGCTAACTATGGCTACACCTTC
-	once	TRBV6-1	TRBJ1-4	CASSEGRNRINEKLFF	TGTGCCAGCAGTGAAGGAAGAAACAGGATTAATGAAAAACTGTTTTTT
TRBD2	-	TRBV15	TRBJ2-2	CATSLASGGSGELFF	TGTGCCACCAGTCTTGCTAGCGGAGGTTCCGGGGAGCTGTTTTTT
-	many	TRBV19	TRBJ1-5	CASSILPGEAQPQHF	TGTGCCAGTAGTATTTTGCCGGGTGAGGCGCAGCCCCAGCATTTT
TRBD1	once	TRBV13	TRBJ2-3	CASRPPTGARTDTQYF	TGTGCCAGCAGGCCACCGACAGGGGCCCGCACAGATACGCAGTATTTT
-	-	TRBV27	TRBJ2-7	CASSPRLLVGEQYF	TGTGCCAGCAGTCCCCGGTTGTTAGTGGGGGAGCAGTACTTC
-	once	TRBV7-8	TRBJ2-7	CASSGNHPGNEQYF	TGTGCCAGCAGCGGGAATCACCCAGGGAACGAGCAGTACTTC
-	few	TRBV7-2	TRBJ2-5	CASSAGWAGQETQYF	TGTGCCAGCAGCGCCGGCTGGGCGGGACAAGAGACCCAGTACTTC
-	-	TRBV10-3	TRBJ2-7	CANRRDSSYEQYF	TGTGCCAACCGCCGGGATAGCTCCTACGAGCAGTACTTC
-	-	TRBV6-1	TRBJ1-1	CASRLPLGRLTEAFF	TGTGCCAGCAGGCTTCCACTCGGACGGCTCACTGAAGCTTTCTTT
TRBD2	-	TRBV6-1	TRBJ2-7	CASSEAGVRYEQYF	TGTGCCAGCAGTGAGGCGGGAGTACGCTACGAGCAGTACTTC
TRBD1	-	TRBV9	TRBJ2-7	CASSVATGGEQYF	TGTGCCAGCAGCGTAGCTACAGGGGGCGAGCAGTACTTC